A single sample gave rise to the 4 T cell receptor beta chains below, sequenced in a study of naive and memory T cell subsets. Both TRBC1 and TRBC2 were covered by a beta constant-region primer of two equimolar oligonucleotides. Nested alpha and beta constant-region primers with the SP2 primer drove four PCR rounds on ligated cDNA. TCRdb independently ran MiXCR on the UMI-ligation and nested PCR reads; one entry per CDR3 protein. This table holds 95,000 to 110,000 distinct CDR3 sequences, roughly 15% found once. Which antigens these TCRs recognize remains unknown. Findings and caveats of the study: Especially in CD8 cells, naive repertoires contained a few larger clonotypes, possibly CD45RA-re-expressing memory cells.

Sequences were obtained from naive CD8+ T cells from blood. The receptor set was obtained from a human donor in good health.

This chain joins TRBV12-3 or TRBV12-4 and TRBJ2-1; D is unclear. The CDR3 runs 13 residues. Trimming cost V 2 bases and J 4 bases, with 6 bases left between them. CDR3 coding DNA: TGTGCCAGCAGTTTAATCGAATACAATGAGCAGTTCTTC. Translated: CASSLIEYNEQFF.

V usage is TRBV3-1 and J usage is TRBJ1-1; D ambiguous. With 6 bases removed from V and 5 bases from J, the gap between germline ends came to 19 bases. The CDR3 has 15 amino acids. Germline assignment: CDR1 LGHDT and CDR2 YNNKEL (reference sequence). CDR3: CASRNEFAGRTEAFF. For the CDR3, the DNA is TGTGCCAGCAGGAACGAATTCGCGGGTAGGACTGAAGCTTTCTTT. Full variable domain (missing parts from reference TRBV3-1 and TRBJ1-1): DTAVSQTPKYLVTQMGNDKSIKCEQNLGHDTMYWYKQDSKKFLKIMFSYNNKELIINETVPNRFSPKSPDKAHLNLHINSLELGDSAVYFCASRNEFAGRTEAFFGQGTRLTVV.

This chain connects TRBV20-1 to TRBJ2-1; D might be TRBD1 (6 bases). The germline V gene has CDR1 DFQATT and CDR2 SNEGSKA (reference sequence). This CDR3 has 12 amino acids. As DNA, the CDR3 is TGCAGCGCACAGGGCGGATTCAATGAGCAGTTCTTC. Encoded protein: CSAQGGFNEQFF.

The gene calls are TRBV15 and TRBJ1-1, with 10 positions matching TRBD1. Germline V gene data show CDR1 as LNHNV and CDR2 as YYDKDF (reference sequence). The CDR3 runs 16 residues. With V trimmed by 5 bases and J by 1 base, 7 bases remained unmatched. CDR3 nucleotide sequence: TGTGCCACCAGCGTCGACAGGGGGCTCGGGAACACTGAAGCTTTCTTT. It translates to CATSVDRGLGNTEAFF.